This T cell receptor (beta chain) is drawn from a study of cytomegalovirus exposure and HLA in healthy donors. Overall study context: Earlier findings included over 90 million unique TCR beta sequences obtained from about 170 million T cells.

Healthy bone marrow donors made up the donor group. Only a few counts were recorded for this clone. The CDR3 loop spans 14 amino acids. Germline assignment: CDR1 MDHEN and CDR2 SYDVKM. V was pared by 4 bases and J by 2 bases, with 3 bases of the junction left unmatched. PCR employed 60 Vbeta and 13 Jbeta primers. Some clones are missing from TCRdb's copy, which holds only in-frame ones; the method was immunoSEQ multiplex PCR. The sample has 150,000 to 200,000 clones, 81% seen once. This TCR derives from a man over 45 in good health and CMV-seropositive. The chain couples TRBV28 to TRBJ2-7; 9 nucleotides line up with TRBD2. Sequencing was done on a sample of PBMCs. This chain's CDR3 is CASSSLAGTYEQYF. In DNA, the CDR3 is TGTGCCAGCAGTTCCCTAGCGGGGACCTACGAGCAGTACTTC.